Each of the 12 T cell receptor beta chains below was sequenced from the same sample in a study of neurological immune-mediated disorders. MiXCR, applied by TCRdb to the 5' RACE reads, yields one record per CDR3 protein. Altogether tens of thousands of distinct CDR3 sequences are present, about 4.8% being singletons, with the ten largest covering under 30%. The sample taken for sequencing was PBMCs. These receptors came from a man between 18 and 29 years old in good health.

There are many counts of this clonotype. The chain carries TRBV6-5 and TRBJ2-5; unclear D gene. V was trimmed by 7 bases and J by 5 bases, leaving 11 bases between them. This CDR3 has 12 amino acids. CDR1 is MNHEY and CDR2 is SVGAGI in the germline V gene. This CDR3 reads CASTSPGETQYF. CDR3 DNA: TGTGCCAGCACCTCCCCGGGCGAGACCCAGTACTTC.

This clonotype was seen ten or more times. The V gene is TRBV12-3 or TRBV12-4, the J gene TRBJ1-1; no firm D call. V was cut by 7 bases and J by 3 bases, with 18 bases left in between. This CDR3 has 15 amino acids. As DNA, the CDR3 is TGTGCCAGCACCCCCTTGGGCCTAGCGGACACTGAAGCTTTCTTT. Translating gives CASTPLGLADTEAFF.

This clonotype showed up many times. V gene TRBV5-1 combines with J gene TRBJ1-1; D unresolved. CDR1 and CDR2 (germline): SGHRS, YFSETQ. The V and J ends lost 1 base and 3 bases respectively, with 10 bases between them. The CDR3 consists of 14 residues. As DNA, the CDR3 is TGCGCCAGCAGCTTGAGTCGGGTCGACACTGAAGCTTTCTTT. It translates to CASSLSRVDTEAFF.

This clonotype was observed many times. The V call is TRBV6-2 or TRBV6-3, the J call TRBJ1-1; TRBD1 aligns across 7 bases. The CDR3 spans 19 residues. Per the germline V gene, CDR1 is MNHEY and CDR2 is SVGEGT. V was pared by 4 bases and J by 6 bases, with 23 bases of the junction left unmatched. CDR3: CASSSGNRGRGNERPEAFF. The CDR3 nucleotides read TGTGCCAGCAGTTCGGGGAATCGGGGCAGGGGGAACGAGAGGCCTGAAGCTTTCTTT.

This clonotype was seen at least ten times. The chain couples TRBV7-8 to TRBJ2-2; D call uncertain. This CDR3 has 17 amino acids. In germline, CDR1 is SGHVS, CDR2 FQNEAQ. V dropped 4 bases and J dropped 6 bases, with 21 bases sitting between them. Written as DNA, the CDR3 is TGTGCCAGCAGCTCGCTTTTTAGACTTCCCCCACCCGGGGAGCTGTTTTTT. This encodes CASSSLFRLPPPGELFF.

This clonotype was counted at least ten times. The V and J genes are TRBV20-1 and TRBJ2-2; the D gene is possibly TRBD2 (5 bases). CDR1 and CDR2 from the germline V gene are DFQATT and SNEGSKA (reference sequence). The V and J ends lost 2 bases and 3 bases respectively, with 13 bases between them. CDR3 size: 15 residues. In nucleotides, the CDR3 is TGCAGTGCTAGACCAATCGAGGGTTACACCGGGGAGCTGTTTTTT. It is translated as CSARPIEGYTGELFF.

This clonotype was counted many times. The J gene is TRBJ2-7, the V gene TRBV20-1; 8 bases line up with TRBD1. CDR3 length: 16 amino acids. The V gene's germline CDR1 is DFQATT and CDR2 SNEGSKA (reference sequence). V was pared by 0 bases and J by 2 bases, with 9 bases of the junction left unmatched. CDR3 DNA sequence: TGCAGTGCTAGAGAGGGTCGACGGACAGGGACCTACGAGCAGTACTTC. Translation gives CSAREGRRTGTYEQYF.

This clonotype was recorded many times. The chain uses TRBV3-1 and TRBJ1-2, with a tentative D call TRBD1 (6 bases). V shed 1 base and J shed 7 bases, with 10 bases lying between them. Germline V gene lookup returns CDR1 LGHDT and CDR2 YNNKEL (reference sequence). The CDR3 is 13 amino acids. The CDR3: CASSQGTGLGYTF. The DNA of the CDR3 is TGTGCCAGCAGCCAAGGTACAGGGCTTGGCTACACCTTC.

Ten or more counts support this clonotype. The rearrangement links TRBV6-6 to TRBJ2-2; the D gene is possibly TRBD2 (6 bases). This CDR3 spans 16 amino acids. V lost 7 bases and J 3 bases, leaving 18 bases between the germline ends. Germline V CDR1 and CDR2: MNHNY, SVGAGI (reference sequence). CDR3 in amino acids: CASTVSGGADTGELFF. The CDR3 nucleotides read TGTGCCAGCACCGTTAGCGGTGGCGCCGACACCGGGGAGCTGTTTTTT.

Many counts were recorded for this clonotype. The J gene is TRBJ1-5, the V gene TRBV19; maybe TRBD1 (6 bases). Germline V gene data show CDR1 as LNHDA and CDR2 as SQIVND (reference sequence). This CDR3 spans 14 amino acids. V was cut by 5 bases and J by 4 bases, with 12 bases left in between. Written as DNA, the CDR3 is TGTGCCAGTAGTCCGGACAGTTGGAATCAGCCCCAGCATTTT. Translating gives CASSPDSWNQPQHF. Complete variable domain (other parts from reference TRBV19 and TRBJ1-5): DGGITQSPKYLFRKEGQNVTLSCEQNLNHDAMYWYRQDPGQGLRLIYYSQIVNDFQKGDIAEGYSVSREKKESFPLTVTSAQKNPTAFYLCASSPDSWNQPQHFGDGTRLSIL.

There are many counts of this clonotype. The rearrangement links TRBV5-6 to TRBJ2-2; D not certain. Trimming took 4 bases from V and 2 from J, leaving 6 bases between them. The CDR3 is 13 residues long. CDR1 is SGHDT, CDR2 YYEEEE, per germline. The CDR3 coding sequence is TGTGCCAGCAGCGCTGTAAACACCGGGGAGCTGTTTTTT. It codes for CASSAVNTGELFF.

This clonotype was counted ten times or more. This sequence joins TRBV5-1 and TRBJ1-1, with 9 positions matching TRBD1. V dropped 4 bases and J dropped 5; count of bases not matched to a gene: 6. Germline CDR1 is SGHRS and CDR2 is YFSETQ. The CDR3 length is 14 residues. The CDR3 sequence: CASSTTGGGTEAFF. For the CDR3, the DNA is TGCGCCAGCAGCACGACAGGGGGGGGAACTGAAGCTTTCTTT.